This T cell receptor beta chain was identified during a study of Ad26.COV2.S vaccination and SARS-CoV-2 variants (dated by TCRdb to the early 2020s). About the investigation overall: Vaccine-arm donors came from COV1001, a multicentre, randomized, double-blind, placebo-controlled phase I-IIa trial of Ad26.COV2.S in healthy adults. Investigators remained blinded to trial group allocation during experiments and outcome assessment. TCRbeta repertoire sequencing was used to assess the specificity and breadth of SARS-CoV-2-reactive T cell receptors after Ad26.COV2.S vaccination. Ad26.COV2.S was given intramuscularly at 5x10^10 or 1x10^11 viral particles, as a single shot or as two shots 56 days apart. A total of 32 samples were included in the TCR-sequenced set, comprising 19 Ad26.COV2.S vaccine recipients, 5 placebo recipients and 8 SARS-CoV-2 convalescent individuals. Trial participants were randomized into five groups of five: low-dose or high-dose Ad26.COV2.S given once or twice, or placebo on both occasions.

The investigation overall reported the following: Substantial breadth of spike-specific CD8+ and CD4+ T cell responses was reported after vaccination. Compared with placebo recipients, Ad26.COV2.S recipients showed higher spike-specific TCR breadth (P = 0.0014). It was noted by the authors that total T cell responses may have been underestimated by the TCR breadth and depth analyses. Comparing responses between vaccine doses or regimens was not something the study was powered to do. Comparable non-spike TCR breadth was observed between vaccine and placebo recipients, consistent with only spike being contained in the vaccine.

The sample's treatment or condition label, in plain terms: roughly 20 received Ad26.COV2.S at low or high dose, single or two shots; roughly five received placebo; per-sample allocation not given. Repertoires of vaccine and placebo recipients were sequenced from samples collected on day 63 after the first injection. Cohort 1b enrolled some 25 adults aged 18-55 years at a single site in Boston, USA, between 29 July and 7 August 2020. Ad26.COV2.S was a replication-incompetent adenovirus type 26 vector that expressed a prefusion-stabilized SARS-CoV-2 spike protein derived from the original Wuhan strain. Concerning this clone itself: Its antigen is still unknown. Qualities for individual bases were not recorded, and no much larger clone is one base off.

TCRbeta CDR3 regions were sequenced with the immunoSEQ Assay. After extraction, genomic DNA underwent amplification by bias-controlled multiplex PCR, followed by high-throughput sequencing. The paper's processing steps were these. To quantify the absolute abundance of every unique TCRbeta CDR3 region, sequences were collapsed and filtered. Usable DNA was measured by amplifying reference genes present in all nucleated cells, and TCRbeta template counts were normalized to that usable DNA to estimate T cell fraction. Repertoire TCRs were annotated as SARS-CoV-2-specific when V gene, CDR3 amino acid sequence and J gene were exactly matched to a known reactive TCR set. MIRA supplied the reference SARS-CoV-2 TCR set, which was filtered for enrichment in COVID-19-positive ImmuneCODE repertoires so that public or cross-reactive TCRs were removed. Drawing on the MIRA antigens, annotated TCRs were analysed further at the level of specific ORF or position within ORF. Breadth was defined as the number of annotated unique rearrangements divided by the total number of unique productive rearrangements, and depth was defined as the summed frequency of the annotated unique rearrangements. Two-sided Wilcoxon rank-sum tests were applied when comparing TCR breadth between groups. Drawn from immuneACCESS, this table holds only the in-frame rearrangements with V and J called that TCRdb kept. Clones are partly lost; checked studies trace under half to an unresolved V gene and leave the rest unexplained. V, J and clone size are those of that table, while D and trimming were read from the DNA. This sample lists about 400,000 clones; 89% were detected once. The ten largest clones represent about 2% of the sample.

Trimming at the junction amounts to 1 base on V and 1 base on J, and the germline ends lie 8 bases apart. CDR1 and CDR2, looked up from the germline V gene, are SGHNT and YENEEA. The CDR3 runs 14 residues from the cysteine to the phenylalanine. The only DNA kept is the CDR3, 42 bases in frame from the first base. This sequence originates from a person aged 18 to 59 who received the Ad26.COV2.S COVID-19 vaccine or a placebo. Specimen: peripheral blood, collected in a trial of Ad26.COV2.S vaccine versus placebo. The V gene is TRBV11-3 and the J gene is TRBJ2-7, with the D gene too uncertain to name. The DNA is TGTGCCAGCAGCTTAGTCGGCCGATCCTACGAGCAGTACTTC. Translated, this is CASSLVGRSYEQYF.